The 13 T cell receptor beta chains below were found in one sample sequenced in a study of identical twins. MiXCR was run by TCRdb on the 5' RACE reads, yielding one entry per CDR3 protein. The table shows a few hundred thousand distinct CDR3 sequences, with roughly 9% occurring only once. Source material: naive T cells sorted from blood. The receptors stem from a woman in her fifties or sixties in good health.

This chain links TRBV29-1 with TRBJ2-4; D may match TRBD1 or TRBD2 (5 bases each). Trimming stripped 6 bases from V and 1 base from J, with 16 bases between. Germline V CDR1 and CDR2: SQVTM, ANQGSEA. This CDR3 comprises 15 residues. CDR3 protein: CSVRLREGAKNIQYF. CDR3 sequence (DNA): TGCAGCGTCCGCCTTCGAGAGGGGGCCAAAAACATTCAGTACTTC.

This clonotype was counted a few times. V is TRBV12-3 or TRBV12-4 and J is TRBJ2-4; 14 bases map to TRBD2. V lost 7 bases, J lost 1 base, and 6 bases stayed unmatched. The CDR3 has 17 amino acids. The CDR3 DNA reads as TGTGCCAGCACCACCGGACTAGCGGGAGGCGCCAAAAACATTCAGTACTTC. Translation gives CASTTGLAGGAKNIQYF.

In its sample, this clonotype was seen a few times. This rearrangement joins TRBV29-1 to TRBJ1-2, with TRBD1 as a possible D gene (5 bases). CDR1 and CDR2 from the germline V gene are SQVTM and ANQGSEA. This CDR3 has 11 amino acids. V was shortened by 6 bases and J by 5 bases, with 10 bases between the two germline ends. The CDR3 sequence: CSVRPGYGYTF. Written as DNA, the CDR3 is TGCAGCGTCCGACCAGGGTATGGCTACACCTTC.

This clonotype was detected ten times or more. The CDR3 sequence: CSVSGRAKDTQYF. The DNA for the CDR3 is TGCAGCGTCAGCGGGAGGGCCAAAGATACGCAGTATTTT. The chain recombines TRBV29-1 with TRBJ2-3, with 10 positions matching TRBD2. The CDR3 length is 13 residues. The J segment lost 5 bases and the V segment lost 6 bases, leaving 5 bases of the junction unmatched. Germline V gene lookup returns CDR1 SQVTM and CDR2 ANQGSEA.

The chain links TRBV4-2 to TRBJ2-1, with a possible D match to TRBD1 (7 bases). The CDR3 is 16 residues long. Germline V CDR1 and CDR2: LGHNA, YNFKEQ. V gave up 1 base and J gave up 1 base, with 11 bases separating them. CDR3 region: CASSQVEGQSYNEQFF. The DNA for the CDR3 is TGTGCCAGCAGCCAAGTGGAGGGACAGTCCTACAATGAGCAGTTCTTC.

The V and J genes are TRBV29-1 and TRBJ1-1; unclear D gene. Trimming cost V 2 bases and J 3 bases, with 10 bases left between them. The CDR3 length is 13 residues. The germline V gene encodes CDR1 SQVTM and CDR2 ANQGSEA. This CDR3 reads CSVEPGMDTEAFF. Here the CDR3 DNA reads TGCAGCGTTGAACCGGGGATGGACACTGAAGCTTTCTTT.

This clonotype appeared a few times. This sequence joins TRBV3-1 and TRBJ2-7, with D perhaps matching TRBD1 (5 bases). Per the germline V gene, CDR1 is LGHDT and CDR2 is YNNKEL (reference sequence). The V end was cut by 5 bases, the J end by 9 bases, with 11 bases between. The CDR3 totals 11 residues. CDR3 amino acids: CASSMNQGQYF. The DNA for the CDR3 is TGTGCCAGCAGCATGAACCAGGGGCAGTACTTC.

This clonotype was found a few times. The CDR3 sequence: CASSLRTPNTGELFF. CDR3 DNA sequence: TGTGCCAGCAGTTTAAGGACACCGAACACCGGGGAGCTGTTTTTT. The chain joins TRBV12-3 or TRBV12-4 to TRBJ2-2; D is possibly TRBD1 (5 bases). Deletions cut 2 bases from V and 0 bases from J, with 7 bases between. The CDR3 extends over 15 amino acids.

This clonotype was detected only a few times. This chain uses TRBV7-9 with TRBJ2-2; D could derive from TRBD1 or TRBD2 (6 bases each). This CDR3 spans 16 amino acids. Germline CDR1 reads SEHNR; CDR2 reads FQNEAQ (reference sequence). The V end was cut by 7 bases, the J end by 2 bases, with 17 bases between. CDR3 in amino acids: CASNQVGGTNTGELFF. In DNA, the CDR3 is TGTGCCAGCAACCAAGTGGGCGGGACAAACACCGGGGAGCTGTTTTTT.

V and J are TRBV7-6 and TRBJ2-1; TRBD2 is a possible D gene (5 bases). The CDR3 sequence is 14 residues long. From germline, CDR1 is SGHVS and CDR2 FNYEAQ. The V end was cut by 3 bases, the J end by 9 bases, with 15 bases between. CDR3 loop: CASSLSSVLGEQFF. The CDR3 DNA is TGTGCCAGCAGCTTGAGTAGCGTGCTTGGTGAGCAGTTCTTC.

The chain joins TRBV7-2 to TRBJ2-2; 8 bases map to TRBD1. The CDR3 contains 17 residues. CDR1 and CDR2 from the germline V gene are SGHTA and FQGNSA. After removal of 4 bases from V and 6 bases from J, the junction contained 13 bases not matched to a gene. The CDR3 is CASSSLGQGKGAGELFF. CDR3 nucleotide sequence: TGTGCCAGCAGCTCCTTAGGACAGGGAAAGGGAGCCGGGGAGCTGTTTTTT.

A few counts support this clonotype. The chain couples TRBV27 to TRBJ2-7; D ambiguous. V lost 5 bases, J lost 5 bases, and 19 bases lay in between. This CDR3 region has 15 residues. Germline lookup yields CDR1 MNHEY and CDR2 SMNVEV (reference sequence). This CDR3 reads CASSTPGRGTHEQYF. CDR3 DNA sequence: TGTGCCAGCAGTACCCCGGGCCGCGGTACCCACGAGCAGTACTTC.

The sample holds a few counts of this clonotype. J is TRBJ1-1 and V is TRBV9; no reliable D call. The CDR3 loop spans 12 amino acids. The V end was cut by 7 bases, the J end by 5 bases, with 12 bases between. Germline CDR1 and CDR2: SGDLS and YYNGEE. CDR3 amino acids: CASSEVETEAFF. The CDR3 nucleotides read TGTGCCAGCTCTGAGGTTGAGACTGAAGCTTTCTTT. Drawing the rest from reference TRBV9 and TRBJ1-1, the complete variable domain is DSGVTQTPKHLITATGQRVTLRCSPRSGDLSVYWYQQSLDQGLQFLIQYYNGEERAKGNILERFSAQQFPDLHSELNLSSLELGDSALYFCASSEVETEAFFGQGTRLTVV.